What follows are 22 T cell receptor beta chains derived from one specimen sequenced in a study of identical twins. TCRdb re-called the 5' RACE reads through MiXCR, storing one row per CDR3 protein. The table shows 650,000 to 750,000 distinct CDR3 sequences, with 21% occurring only once. The sample also formed part of further work on T cells expressing NK-cell markers.

The specimen was PBMCs. Receptors were obtained from a woman in her late teens or twenties in good health.

This clonotype came up a few times. This sequence joins TRBV20-1 and TRBJ2-1, with 7 nucleotides matching TRBD2. Germline assignment: CDR1 DFQATT and CDR2 SNEGSKA (reference sequence). This CDR3 spans 13 amino acids. The V and J ends lost 6 bases and 6 bases, in that order; junction bases with no gene match: 8. The CDR3 reads CSARGTTFNEQFF. The CDR3 nucleotides are TGCAGTGCGCGCGGGACTACCTTCAATGAGCAGTTCTTC.

Many counts were recorded for this clonotype. V gene TRBV7-2 combines with J gene TRBJ1-1; D unclear. CDR3 length: 14 amino acids. CDR1 is SGHTA, CDR2 FQGNSA, per germline. Trimming removed 5 bases from V and 1 base from J, with 11 bases in between. CDR3 in amino acids: CASSPDAGNTEAFF. Written as DNA, the CDR3 is TGTGCCAGCAGCCCCGACGCGGGGAACACTGAAGCTTTCTTT.

This clonotype was counted only a few times. This rearrangement joins TRBV7-2 to TRBJ2-1; 7 nucleotides align to TRBD1. After removal of 5 bases from V and 6 bases from J, the junction contained 7 bases not matched to a gene. The CDR3 is made up of 14 amino acids. CDR1 and CDR2 (germline): SGHTA, FQGNSA. This chain's CDR3 is CASSPRGNFNEQFF. The CDR3 DNA sequence: TGTGCCAGCAGCCCCAGGGGGAACTTCAATGAGCAGTTCTTC. Full variable domain (rest looked up from reference TRBV7-2 and TRBJ2-1): GAGVSQSPSNKVTEKGKDVELRCDPISGHTALYWYRQSLGQGLEFLIYFQGNSAPDKSGLPSDRFSAERTGGSVSTLTIQRTQQEDSAVYLCASSPRGNFNEQFFGPGTRLTVL.

This clonotype was found a few times. A much larger clone lies a single base off, so this may be a read error. This chain uses TRBV20-1 with TRBJ1-2; D uncertain. The germline V gene encodes CDR1 DFQATT and CDR2 SNEGSKA (reference sequence). Trimming pared 1 base from V and 5 bases from J, leaving 5 bases between. The length of the CDR3 is 11 residues. CDR3 amino acids: CSARGGYGYTF. In DNA form, the CDR3 reads TGCAGTGCTAGAGGGGGTTATGGCTACACCTTC.

This clonotype was counted ten times or more. The chain couples TRBV6-5 to TRBJ2-1; D is unresolved. CDR3 length equals 15 residues. Trimming stripped 2 bases from V and 0 bases from J, with 8 bases between. Germline-derived CDR1 and CDR2 are MNHEY and SVGAGI. The CDR3 DNA reads TGTGCCAGCAGTTACGCCTTGAGCTCCTACAATGAGCAGTTCTTC. It is translated as CASSYALSSYNEQFF.

V and J are TRBV29-1 and TRBJ2-7; possibly TRBD1 or TRBD2 for D (5 bases each). V lost 5 bases to trimming and J lost 1 base, with 15 bases between them. The CDR3 sequence is 14 residues long. Germline V gene data show CDR1 as SQVTM and CDR2 as ANQGSEA. The CDR3 region is CSVSGGTESYEQYF. The CDR3 DNA reads as TGCAGCGTTTCAGGTGGGACGGAGTCCTACGAGCAGTACTTC.

The chain links TRBV20-1 to TRBJ2-5, with D maybe TRBD1 (6 bases). CDR1 is DFQATT and CDR2 is SNEGSKA in the germline V gene (reference sequence). This CDR3 is 14 amino acids long. Trimming left V 3 bases short and J 4 bases short, with 15 bases between. The CDR3 protein is CSASNLGAGETQYF. CDR3 bases: TGCAGTGCTAGTAATCTGGGGGCCGGAGAGACCCAGTACTTC.

The V gene is TRBV11-1, the J gene TRBJ2-2, with 9 bases lining up with TRBD1. The CDR3 is 15 residues long. CDR1 and CDR2 (germline): SGHAT, FQDESV (reference sequence). Germline trimming cut 4 bases from V and 6 bases from J; bases unmatched to any gene: 6. The CDR3 nucleotides are TGTGCCAGCAGCTCACAGGGGGCGCAGGCCGGGGAGCTGTTTTTT. Its translation: CASSSQGAQAGELFF.

This clonotype showed up just a few times. The J gene is TRBJ2-2, the V gene TRBV11-2; D unclear. The ends were cut back, 2 bases at V and 6 bases at J, with 4 bases in the middle. Germline lookup yields CDR1 SGHAT and CDR2 FQNNGV. The CDR3 loop spans 12 amino acids. The CDR3 sequence: CASSLSSGELFF. Here the CDR3 DNA reads TGTGCCAGCAGCTTAAGTTCCGGGGAGCTGTTTTTT.

This clonotype has just a few counts. The J gene is TRBJ2-5, the V gene TRBV20-1; TRBD2 aligns across 7 bases. The CDR3 runs to 15 residues. Germline assignment: CDR1 DFQATT and CDR2 SNEGSKA (reference sequence). With 1 base clipped from V and 0 bases from J, the junction kept 5 bases outside the gene matches. The CDR3 DNA reads as TGCAGTGCTAGAGGCTTAGGGACTAACCAAGAGACCCAGTACTTC. Translated, it gives CSARGLGTNQETQYF.

This clonotype was observed at least ten times. The J gene is TRBJ2-1, the V gene TRBV20-1, with TRBD2 identical over 8 bases. V lost 0 bases and J lost 7; bases outside the gene matches: 11. The CDR3 sequence is 16 residues long. Germline V lookup: CDR1 DFQATT, CDR2 SNEGSKA (reference sequence). The CDR3 DNA follows: TGCAGTGCTAGAGATAGAGGAGTAGCGGGGAGGAATGAGCAGTTCTTC. Its protein is CSARDRGVAGRNEQFF.

This clonotype was counted a few times. The rearrangement uses TRBV29-1 and TRBJ2-6; TRBD2 matches 9 bases. The CDR3 runs 16 residues. Germline lookup yields CDR1 SQVTM and CDR2 ANQGSEA. J lost 7 bases, V lost 6 bases, and 13 bases had no gene match. In nucleotides, the CDR3 is TGCAGCGTGACGCCTGCGGGAGGGAATAGAGCCAACGTCCTGACTTTC. Amino acids: CSVTPAGGNRANVLTF.

V gene TRBV7-9 combines with J gene TRBJ2-2; D is undetermined. The CDR3 sequence is 13 residues long. Trimming stripped 8 bases from V and 3 bases from J, with 10 bases between. Germline CDR1 SEHNR, CDR2 FQNEAQ (reference sequence). Here the CDR3 reads CASDPFDTGELFF. The CDR3 coding sequence is TGTGCCAGCGACCCATTTGACACCGGGGAGCTGTTTTTT.

This chain joins TRBV24-1 and TRBJ2-1; 10 bases match TRBD2. Germline CDR1 reads KGHDR; CDR2 reads SFDVKD. CDR3 length: 18 residues. With V trimmed by 2 bases and J by 8 bases, 14 bases remained unmatched. The CDR3 reads CATSDSPGASGSRDEQFF. The CDR3 DNA is TGTGCCACCAGTGATTCCCCCGGGGCTAGCGGGAGTCGCGATGAGCAGTTCTTC.

In its sample, this clonotype was seen many times. This chain connects TRBV7-9 to TRBJ1-1; TRBD1 matches at 8 bases. The CDR3 is 13 amino acids. The V segment lost 5 bases and the J segment 5 bases; nucleotides outside the gene matches: 4. CDR1 SEHNR and CDR2 FQNEAQ come from the germline V gene (reference sequence). The CDR3 bases are TGTGCCAGCAGCATCGACAGGGGAACTGAAGCTTTCTTT. Its protein is CASSIDRGTEAFF.

This clonotype was counted only a few times. V and J are TRBV5-1 and TRBJ1-4; no clear D. The V end lost 4 bases, the J end lost 3 bases, and 13 bases lay between the germline ends. In germline, CDR1 is SGHRS, CDR2 YFSETQ. CDR3 size: 15 residues. CDR3 DNA sequence: TGCGCCAGCAGCGTGAGGACTGGCTCTAATGAAAAACTGTTTTTT. Translation gives CASSVRTGSNEKLFF. Looking up the rest from reference TRBV5-1 and TRBJ1-4 gives the full variable domain: KAGVTQTPRYLIKTRGQQVTLSCSPISGHRSVSWYQQTPGQGLQFLFEYFSETQRNKGNFPGRFSGRQFSNSRSEMNVSTLELGDSALYLCASSVRTGSNEKLFFGSGTQLSVL.

This clonotype showed up just a few times. The chain recombines TRBV29-1 with TRBJ2-1, with TRBD2 matching over 8 bases. The V gene's germline CDR1 is SQVTM and CDR2 ANQGSEA. CDR3 size: 14 residues. V lost 5 bases and J lost 0; bases outside the gene matches: 3. As DNA, the CDR3 is TGCAGCGTTCCCCTAGCGGGCTCCTACAATGAGCAGTTCTTC. Amino acid sequence: CSVPLAGSYNEQFF.

In this sample, this clonotype turned up a few times. The chain joins TRBV5-1 to TRBJ2-3, with D maybe TRBD1 (6 bases). V was pared by 1 base and J by 1 base, with 10 bases between. CDR1 is SGHRS and CDR2 is YFSETQ in the germline V gene. The CDR3 is 15 amino acids. CDR3 amino acids: CASSLTDRRTDTQYF. The CDR3 DNA sequence: TGCGCCAGCAGCTTGACGGACAGACGCACAGATACGCAGTATTTT.

This clonotype came up a few times. The chain is built from TRBV7-8 and TRBJ2-7; D is unclear. The V end lost 1 base, the J end lost 2 bases, and 12 bases lay between the germline ends. The CDR3 length is 15 residues. Germline lookup yields CDR1 SGHVS and CDR2 FQNEAQ. The CDR3 nucleotides are TGTGCCAGCAGCTTAGAGCCCGTTGCAACCTACGAGCAGTACTTC. This encodes CASSLEPVATYEQYF.

This clonotype was picked up a small number of times. This chain joins TRBV13 and TRBJ1-2; D not certain. CDR1 and CDR2 (germline): PRHDT, FYEKMQ (reference sequence). The CDR3 totals 14 residues. V was trimmed by 3 bases and J by 8 bases, leaving 16 bases between them. In DNA form, the CDR3 reads TGTGCCAGCAGCTTCGCTTACCTCCCGGGGGGCTACACCTTC. Amino acids: CASSFAYLPGGYTF.

The chain employs TRBV5-1 and TRBJ1-2, with 7 bases aligning to TRBD1. Germline lookup yields CDR1 SGHRS and CDR2 YFSETQ. The CDR3 length is 13 residues. J gave up 10 bases and V 4 bases, and 10 bases lay outside the gene matches. CDR3 in amino acids: CASSSTGTETYTF. DNA of the CDR3: TGCGCCAGCAGCAGCACCGGGACAGAGACCTACACCTTC.

The chain links TRBV5-1 to TRBJ2-5; 7 bases are a match to TRBD2. The CDR3 sequence is 15 residues long. Unmatched junction bases numbered 8, after V lost 4 bases and J lost 2 bases. Germline assignment: CDR1 SGHRS and CDR2 YFSETQ. CDR3 bases: TGCGCCAGCAGCCCCCTCCTCGGGGGGCAAGAGACCCAGTACTTC. Translated: CASSPLLGGQETQYF.